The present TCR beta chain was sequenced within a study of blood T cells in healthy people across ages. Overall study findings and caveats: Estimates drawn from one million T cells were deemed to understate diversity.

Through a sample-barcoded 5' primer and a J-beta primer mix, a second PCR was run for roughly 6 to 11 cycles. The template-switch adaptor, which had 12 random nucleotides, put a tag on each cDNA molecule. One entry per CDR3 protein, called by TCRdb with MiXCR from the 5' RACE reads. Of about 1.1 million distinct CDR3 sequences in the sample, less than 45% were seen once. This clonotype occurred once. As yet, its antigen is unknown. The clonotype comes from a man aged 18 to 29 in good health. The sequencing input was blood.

In nucleotides, the CDR3 is TGCGCCAGCAGCTCTACAGTTGGCAGGCGATATCAGCCCCAGCATTTT. This codes for CASSSTVGRRYQPQHF. The J gene is TRBJ1-5, the V gene TRBV5-1; D remains ambiguous. Germline loops: CDR1 SGHRS, CDR2 YFSETQ. V lost 3 bases, J lost 5 bases, and 18 bases lay in between. This CDR3 is built from 16 residues.